The rows below give T cell receptor beta chains drawn from one sample of a study of response to subunit inactivated influenza vaccine. Via MiXCR, TCRdb re-called the RT-PCR reads, giving one row per CDR3 protein. This sample has 490,000 or so distinct CDR3 sequences, with less than 8% found just once. The sequences come from PBMCs from blood, collected 23 months after vaccination. The receptors here all came from a man in his fifties or sixties who received an inactivated influenza vaccine. Both conserved end residues are part of each CDR3. Fields, in order: D gene, V gene, J gene, clone size, CDR3 protein, CDR3 DNA. A D gene is named only where the DNA matches it firmly. Not all rows give a size; the values are once, few, many and, for expanded clones, a class.

D gene: .; V gene: TRBV20-1; J gene: TRBJ2-5; clone size: few; CDR3 protein: CSAEGTPRQTQYF; CDR3 DNA: TGCAGTGCAGAAGGGACTCCTCGACAGACCCAGTACTTC
D gene: .; V gene: TRBV5-1; J gene: TRBJ2-2; clone size: many; CDR3 protein: CASSLAGLFTGELFF; CDR3 DNA: TGCGCCAGCAGCTTGGCAGGTCTTTTCACCGGGGAGCTGTTTTTT
D gene: TRBD2; V gene: TRBV5-1; J gene: TRBJ2-1; clone size: few; CDR3 protein: CASSLGVSGSYEQFF; CDR3 DNA: TGCGCCAGCAGCTTGGGGGTTAGCGGGAGCTATGAGCAGTTCTTC
D gene: .; V gene: TRBV12-3/TRBV12-4; J gene: TRBJ2-7; clone size: many; CDR3 protein: CASSPGGYGGYEQYF; CDR3 DNA: TGTGCCAGCAGTCCCGGAGGTTACGGGGGTTACGAGCAGTACTTC
D gene: .; V gene: TRBV6-5; J gene: TRBJ2-1; clone size: .; CDR3 protein: CASSYSVSAAGTYNEQFF; CDR3 DNA: TGTGCCAGCAGTTACTCGGTGTCAGCAGCGGGTACCTACAATGAGCAGTTCTTC
D gene: .; V gene: TRBV5-1; J gene: TRBJ2-5; clone size: few; CDR3 protein: CASSLWGGTQETQYF; CDR3 DNA: TGCGCCAGCAGCCTGTGGGGTGGGACCCAAGAGACCCAGTACTTC
D gene: .; V gene: TRBV28; J gene: TRBJ2-5; clone size: few; CDR3 protein: CASSRIRETQYF; CDR3 DNA: TGTGCCAGCAGTCGTATAAGGGAGACCCAGTACTTC
D gene: .; V gene: TRBV20-1; J gene: TRBJ2-2; clone size: many; CDR3 protein: CSAREVYTGELFF; CDR3 DNA: TGCAGTGCTAGAGAGGTTTACACCGGGGAGCTGTTTTTT
D gene: .; V gene: TRBV3-1; J gene: TRBJ1-2; clone size: many; CDR3 protein: CASSQGAGNYGYTF; CDR3 DNA: TGTGCCAGCAGCCAAGGGGCAGGGAACTATGGCTACACCTTC
D gene: TRBD1; V gene: TRBV4-1; J gene: TRBJ2-1; clone size: few; CDR3 protein: CASSQAEGASSYNEQFF; CDR3 DNA: TGCGCCAGCAGCCAAGCCGAGGGGGCGAGCTCCTACAATGAGCAGTTCTTC
D gene: TRBD2; V gene: TRBV12-3/TRBV12-4; J gene: TRBJ2-1; clone size: .; CDR3 protein: CASNERTSGYNEQFF; CDR3 DNA: TGTGCCAGCAACGAACGGACTAGCGGGTACAATGAGCAGTTCTTC
D gene: .; V gene: TRBV7-2; J gene: TRBJ2-7; clone size: few; CDR3 protein: CASSPDRFPYEQYF; CDR3 DNA: TGTGCCAGCAGTCCTGACAGGTTCCCCTACGAGCAGTACTTC
D gene: .; V gene: TRBV5-6; J gene: TRBJ1-1; clone size: .; CDR3 protein: CASSLGLLGTEAFF; CDR3 DNA: TGTGCCAGCAGCTTGGGACTTTTGGGCACTGAAGCTTTCTTT
D gene: .; V gene: TRBV7-3; J gene: TRBJ2-1; clone size: .; CDR3 protein: CASRPRPGAFNEQFF; CDR3 DNA: TGTGCCAGCAGACCTCGGCCGGGCGCCTTCAATGAGCAGTTCTTC
D gene: .; V gene: TRBV11-2; J gene: TRBJ2-3; clone size: .; CDR3 protein: CASSIEPAAADTQYF; CDR3 DNA: TGTGCCAGCAGCATCGAGCCCGCGGCGGCGGATACGCAGTATTTT
D gene: .; V gene: TRBV10-3; J gene: TRBJ2-5; clone size: .; CDR3 protein: CAISESRGTGETQYF; CDR3 DNA: TGTGCCATCAGTGAGTCGCGGGGCACGGGCGAGACCCAGTACTTC
D gene: .; V gene: TRBV5-1; J gene: TRBJ1-2; clone size: .; CDR3 protein: CASSLGPPRAMTGTF; CDR3 DNA: TGCGCCAGCAGCTTGGGACCACCCCGTGCTATGACAGGCACCTTC
D gene: .; V gene: TRBV7-8; J gene: TRBJ2-3; clone size: many; CDR3 protein: CASSLELGGDTDTQYF; CDR3 DNA: TGTGCCAGCAGCTTAGAACTCGGCGGGGACACAGATACGCAGTATTTT
D gene: TRBD1; V gene: TRBV5-5; J gene: TRBJ2-5; clone size: .; CDR3 protein: CASSPGQSLGMATQYF; CDR3 DNA: TGTGCCAGCAGCCCGGGACAGTCCTTGGGTATGGCGACCCAGTACTTC
D gene: TRBD2; V gene: TRBV6-1; J gene: TRBJ2-7; clone size: .; CDR3 protein: CASSQGGLAGAYEQYF; CDR3 DNA: TGTGCCAGCAGTCAAGGGGGACTAGCGGGAGCGTACGAGCAGTACTTC
D gene: .; V gene: TRBV19; J gene: TRBJ1-5; clone size: .; CDR3 protein: CASDKDGGYQPQHF; CDR3 DNA: TGTGCCAGTGACAAAGACGGTGGATATCAGCCCCAGCATTTT
D gene: TRBD2; V gene: TRBV7-2; J gene: TRBJ2-1; clone size: .; CDR3 protein: CASSSTIAGSNEQFF; CDR3 DNA: TGTGCCAGCAGCTCCACAATAGCGGGGTCGAATGAGCAGTTCTTC
D gene: TRBD2; V gene: TRBV5-1; J gene: TRBJ2-3; clone size: many; CDR3 protein: CASSPSGSGDTQYF; CDR3 DNA: TGCGCCAGCAGTCCTAGCGGGAGCGGGGATACGCAGTATTTT
D gene: .; V gene: TRBV6-2/TRBV6-3; J gene: TRBJ2-7; clone size: .; CDR3 protein: CASSQWYEQYF; CDR3 DNA: TGTGCCAGCAGCCAGTGGTACGAGCAGTACTTC
D gene: .; V gene: TRBV6-2/TRBV6-3; J gene: TRBJ2-1; clone size: .; CDR3 protein: CASSYSASRRNEQFF; CDR3 DNA: TGTGCCAGCAGTTACTCGGCCTCCAGACGGAATGAGCAGTTCTTC
D gene: .; V gene: TRBV12-3/TRBV12-4; J gene: TRBJ1-4; clone size: .; CDR3 protein: CASRVMGEKLFF; CDR3 DNA: TGTGCCAGCAGGGTGATGGGGGAAAAACTGTTTTTT
D gene: TRBD2; V gene: TRBV24-1; J gene: TRBJ2-7; clone size: .; CDR3 protein: CATLLAGSYEQYF; CDR3 DNA: TGTGCCACCCTCCTAGCGGGATCCTACGAGCAGTACTTC
D gene: TRBD2; V gene: TRBV5-6; J gene: TRBJ2-1; clone size: many; CDR3 protein: CASSFPTSGGHNEQFF; CDR3 DNA: TGTGCCAGCAGCTTCCCGACTAGCGGGGGACACAATGAGCAGTTCTTC
D gene: TRBD2; V gene: TRBV11-2; J gene: TRBJ2-7; clone size: few; CDR3 protein: CASSLVLAGNYEQYF; CDR3 DNA: TGTGCCAGCAGCTTAGTCCTAGCGGGAAACTACGAGCAGTACTTC
D gene: .; V gene: TRBV28; J gene: TRBJ1-5; clone size: many; CDR3 protein: CASSSLDISNQPQHF; CDR3 DNA: TGTGCCAGCAGTTCGCTTGACATTAGCAATCAGCCCCAGCATTTT